Given below is one T cell receptor (beta chain) in context. MiXCR, run by TCRdb on the 5' RACE reads, gives a single entry per CDR3 protein. This table holds approximately 42,000 distinct CDR3 sequences, 7% to 7.5% found once. The data belong to a study of early T cells in non-severe SARS-CoV-2 infection. This CDR3 region has 14 residues. Looked up from germline, CDR1 is SGHAT and CDR2 is FQNNGV. The ends lost 5 bases at V and 3 bases at J; junction bases unmatched: 7. This TCR came from an adult who was a healthcare worker with PCR-confirmed SARS-CoV-2 infection or an uninfected control (not recorded which). The sequenced sample was whole blood. The chain recombines TRBV11-2 with TRBJ2-7; 7 positions match TRBD1. The CDR3 bases are TGTGCCAGCAGCCCAAGGGGGACAGACTACGAGCAGTACTTC. Its protein product is CASSPRGTDYEQYF.